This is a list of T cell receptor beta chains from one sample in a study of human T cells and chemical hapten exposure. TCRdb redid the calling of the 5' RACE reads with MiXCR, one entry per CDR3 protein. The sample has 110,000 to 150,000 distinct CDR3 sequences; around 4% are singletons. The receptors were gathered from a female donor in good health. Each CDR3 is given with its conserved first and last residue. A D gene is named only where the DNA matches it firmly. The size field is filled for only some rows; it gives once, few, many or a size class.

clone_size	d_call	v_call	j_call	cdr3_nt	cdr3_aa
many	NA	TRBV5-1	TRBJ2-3	TGCGCCAGCAGGATGGTAGCAGAAAGCACAGATACGCAGTATTTT	CASRMVAESTDTQYF
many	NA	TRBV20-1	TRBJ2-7	TGCAGTGCTAATTTCCGAGGGGACTACGAGCAGTACTTC	CSANFRGDYEQYF
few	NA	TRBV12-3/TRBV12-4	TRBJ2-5	TGTGCCAGCAGTTTGTCCGGGACTCAAGAGACCCAGTACTTC	CASSLSGTQETQYF
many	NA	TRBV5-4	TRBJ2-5	TGTGCCAGCAGCCCGGGACGGCAGTACCAAGAGACCCAGTACTTC	CASSPGRQYQETQYF
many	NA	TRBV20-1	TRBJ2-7	TGCAGTGCTAGTGCTAGATCAGAGCAGTACTTC	CSASARSEQYF
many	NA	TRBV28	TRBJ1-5	TGTGCCAGCAGCCCTACAGGTCAGCCCCAGCATTTT	CASSPTGQPQHF
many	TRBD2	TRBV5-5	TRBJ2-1	TGTGCCAGCAGCTTGGTCCCTAGCGGTATATACAATGAGCAGTTCTTC	CASSLVPSGIYNEQFF
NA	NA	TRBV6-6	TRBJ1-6	TGTGCCAGCAGTTCCCATCGGGAGGGGGATTCACCCCTCCACTTT	CASSSHREGDSPLHF
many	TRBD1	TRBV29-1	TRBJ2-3	TGCAGCTCCAGGGGGCGAGTGACAGATACGCAGTATTTT	CSSRGRVTDTQYF
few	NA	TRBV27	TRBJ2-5	TGTGCCAGCAGCATGGGACGAGTAGAGACCCAGTACTTC	CASSMGRVETQYF
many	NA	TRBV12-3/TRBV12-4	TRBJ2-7	TGTGCCAGCAGTTTACAGGGGCCCGCCTACGAGCAGTACTTC	CASSLQGPAYEQYF
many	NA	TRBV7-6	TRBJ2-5	TGTGCCAGCAGCTCTCGACAAGAGACCCAGTACTTC	CASSSRQETQYF
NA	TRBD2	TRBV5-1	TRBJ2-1	TGCGCCAGCAGCTTGGTAGCGGGGGCCCACAATGAGCAGTTCTTC	CASSLVAGAHNEQFF
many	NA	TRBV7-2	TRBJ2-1	TGTGCCAGCAGCTTATTAAATGAGCAGTTCTTC	CASSLLNEQFF
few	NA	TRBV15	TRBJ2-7	TGTGCCACCAGCAGAGGCACCTACGAGCAGTACTTC	CATSRGTYEQYF
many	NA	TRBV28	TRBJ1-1	TGTGCCAGCAGTTTAAGGGGACACCTGAACACTGAAGCTTTCTTT	CASSLRGHLNTEAFF
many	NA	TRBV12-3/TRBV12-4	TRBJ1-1	TGTGCCAGCAGTTTTGGCAGGGGGAACACTGAAGCTTTCTTT	CASSFGRGNTEAFF
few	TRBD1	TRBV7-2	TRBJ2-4	TGTGCCAGCAGCAAGGAAACAGGGGCTCTAGCCAAAAACATTCAGTACTTC	CASSKETGALAKNIQYF
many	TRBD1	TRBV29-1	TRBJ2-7	TGCAGCGTTGAACCGACAGGGATACACGAGCAGTACTTC	CSVEPTGIHEQYF